This passage covers 18 T cell receptor beta chains from one sample sequenced in a study of shared clonotypes between healthy human individuals. Only in-frame clones appear in the TCRdb table, and some are missing; sequencing was by immunoSEQ multiplex PCR. The table has under 600,000 clones, around three quarters seen once. The sequenced material came from PBMCs. The receptor set was obtained from a woman aged 40 to 49 in good health. Some clones in this sample may be carry-over from other donors' samples.

This clone was counted only a few times. The chain combines TRBV11-2 with TRBJ2-1, with D perhaps given as TRBD1 or TRBD2 (5 bases each). The CDR3 length is 15 residues. The germline V and J ends were trimmed by 8 bases and 3 bases, with 17 bases remaining between them. The V gene's germline CDR1 is SGHAT and CDR2 FQNNGV. The CDR3 DNA is TGTGCCAGCGGGCCGGGGCGGGCCCTCTACAATGAGCAGTTCTTC. Protein: CASGPGRALYNEQFF.

V and J are TRBV30 and TRBJ1-1; D is unresolved. This CDR3 is 13 amino acids long. V was pared by 3 bases and J by 0 bases, with 8 bases between. Germline V gene lookup returns CDR1 GTSNPN and CDR2 SVGIG (reference sequence). CDR3 bases: TGTGCCTGGAGAAGGTTGATGAACACTGAAGCTTTCTTT. Translating gives CAWRRLMNTEAFF.

This chain links TRBV10-2 with TRBJ2-1; D call uncertain. Trimming removed 5 bases at V and 0 bases at J, with 11 bases between. The CDR3 is 15 residues long. CDR1 is WSHSY and CDR2 is SAAADI in the germline V gene. The CDR3 loop reads CASSPDLSSYNEQFF. The DNA of the CDR3 is TGCGCCAGCAGTCCCGACTTGAGCTCCTACAATGAGCAGTTCTTC.

This clone occurred once. The V and J genes are TRBV7-2 and TRBJ1-1; D not certain. The germline V gene encodes CDR1 SGHTA and CDR2 FQGNSA. V shed 3 bases and J shed 1 base, with 6 bases lying between them. The length of the CDR3 is 13 residues. DNA of the CDR3: TGTGCCAGCAGCTTTGCGTGGAACACTGAAGCTTTCTTT. Encoded protein: CASSFAWNTEAFF. Supplemented by reference TRBV7-2 and TRBJ1-1, the full variable domain reads GAGVSQSPSNKVTEKGKDVELRCDPISGHTALYWYRQSLGQGLEFLIYFQGNSAPDKSGLPSDRFSAERTGGSVSTLTIQRTQQEDSAVYLCASSFAWNTEAFFGQGTRLTVV.

V usage is TRBV18 and J usage is TRBJ1-4, with TRBD1 as a possible D gene (6 bases). This CDR3 region has 12 residues. Germline V CDR1 and CDR2: KGHSH, LQKENI. V was clipped by 5 bases and J by 8 bases, with 9 bases between them. CDR3 DNA: TGTGCCAGCTCAACTGACAGGGAAAAACTGTTTTTT. This gives the protein CASSTDREKLFF.

The genes are TRBV19 and TRBJ2-7; 9 nucleotides line up with TRBD2. This CDR3 has 15 residues. In germline, CDR1 is LNHDA, CDR2 SQIVND (reference sequence). The V and J ends lost 4 bases and 3 bases, in that order; junction bases with no gene match: 7. CDR3 in amino acids: CASSKLAGVGYEQYF. CDR3 coding DNA: TGTGCCAGTAGTAAGTTAGCGGGAGTGGGCTACGAGCAGTACTTC.

J is TRBJ2-1 and V is TRBV4-2; TRBD2 matches 10 bases. The CDR3 runs to 15 residues. Germline CDR1 and CDR2: LGHNA and YNFKEQ. Trimming at V came to 1 base and at J to 8 bases, leaving 5 bases not matched to a gene. The CDR3 loop is CASSQVSSGSDEQFF. The CDR3 DNA reads as TGTGCCAGCAGCCAAGTTTCTAGCGGGAGCGATGAGCAGTTCTTC.

This sequence joins TRBV18 and TRBJ1-2; TRBD1 aligns across 8 bases. J gave up 2 bases and V 2 bases, and 10 bases lay outside the gene matches. Germline V CDR1 and CDR2: KGHSH, LQKENI. There are 17 residues in the CDR3. CDR3 loop: CASSPSYDRGTNYGYTF. CDR3 nucleotide sequence: TGTGCCAGCTCACCATCCTATGACAGGGGAACGAACTATGGCTACACCTTC.

The V call is TRBV9, the J call TRBJ2-2; no reliable D call. The germline gives CDR1 SGDLS, CDR2 YYNGEE. The V and J ends lost 0 bases and 4 bases respectively, with 7 bases between them. The CDR3 sequence is 14 residues long. This chain's CDR3 is CASSVEDVTGELFF. The CDR3 DNA is TGTGCCAGCAGCGTAGAGGACGTCACCGGGGAGCTGTTTTTT.

In regard to this clone: The conserved final phenylalanine or tryptophan is absent from the CDR3, which likely points to a read error. V is TRBV6-5 and J is TRBJ1-1; D call uncertain. This CDR3 has 13 amino acids. The V and J ends lost 10 bases and 1 base respectively, with 13 bases between them. Germline CDR1 reads MNHEY; CDR2 reads SVGAGI. The CDR3 region has the DNA TGTGCCACCTCGTGGAACCGGAACACTGAAGCTTTCTCT. This translates into CATSWNRNTEAFS.

The V call is TRBV4-3, the J call TRBJ2-1; D unclear. Trimming stripped 0 bases from V and 5 bases from J, with 8 bases between. This CDR3 has 14 amino acids. The V gene's germline CDR1 is LGHNA and CDR2 YSLEER. CDR3: CASSQDRANNEQFF. CDR3 nucleotide sequence: TGCGCCAGCAGCCAAGATCGGGCGAACAATGAGCAGTTCTTC.

This sequence joins TRBV7-2 and TRBJ1-2, with 7 bases aligning to TRBD1. CDR3 length: 15 amino acids. Trimming at V came to 4 bases and at J to 5 bases, leaving 10 bases not matched to a gene. Germline-derived CDR1 and CDR2 are SGHTA and FQGNSA. CDR3 sequence: CASSSSPGQSYGYTF. CDR3 bases: TGTGCCAGCAGCTCTAGCCCGGGACAGTCTTATGGCTACACCTTC.

V usage is TRBV27 and J usage is TRBJ1-1, with TRBD1 as a possible D gene (6 bases). The V and J ends lost 5 bases and 4 bases respectively, with 14 bases between them. This CDR3 has 14 residues. Germline assignment: CDR1 MNHEY and CDR2 SMNVEV (reference sequence). CDR3: CASSHAGVSTEAFF. DNA of the CDR3: TGTGCCAGCAGTCACGCAGGGGTGAGCACTGAAGCTTTCTTT.

The rearrangement links TRBV6-1 to TRBJ2-7; tentative D call: TRBD2 (7 bases). The CDR3 runs 15 residues. Trimming removed 10 bases from V and 6 bases from J, with 25 bases in between. Germline values: CDR1 MNHNS, CDR2 SASEGT. The CDR3 DNA reads as TGTGCCACCGATGAAGCGGGAAATTTCAGGGGCGAGCAGTACTTC. It is translated as CATDEAGNFRGEQYF.

The rearrangement uses TRBV5-1 and TRBJ2-1, with TRBD1 matching 7 bases. V shed 1 base and J 16 bases; nucleotides not matched to a gene: 17. Germline V gives CDR1 SGHRS, CDR2 YFSETQ. The CDR3 has 15 amino acids. The CDR3 DNA follows: TGCGCCAGCAGCTTGAGTCGGAACGCAGGGGGTGCGGTATTCTTC. Amino acids: CASSLSRNAGGAVFF. The variable domain in full, completed from reference TRBV5-1 and TRBJ2-1, reads KAGVTQTPRYLIKTRGQQVTLSCSPISGHRSVSWYQQTPGQGLQFLFEYFSETQRNKGNFPGRFSGRQFSNSRSEMNVSTLELGDSALYLCASSLSRNAGGAVFFGPGTRLTVL.

This clone was observed a few times. This chain links TRBV14 with TRBJ2-1; the D is unclear. V shed 2 bases and J shed 9 bases, with 11 bases lying between them. Germline loops: CDR1 SGHDN, CDR2 FVKESK. This CDR3 comprises 13 residues. The CDR3 bases are TGTGCCAGCAGCCAACGGGCGTATTTTGAGCAGTTCTTC. This encodes CASSQRAYFEQFF.

This chain joins TRBV27 and TRBJ2-3; D not certain. There are 16 residues in the CDR3. With 2 bases removed from V and 0 bases from J, the gap between germline ends came to 12 bases. Germline assignment: CDR1 MNHEY and CDR2 SMNVEV (reference sequence). For the CDR3, the DNA is TGTGCCAGCAGTTTAACGTGGGCCACTAGCACAGATACGCAGTATTTT. As protein: CASSLTWATSTDTQYF.

V is TRBV13 and J is TRBJ1-3; 8 nucleotides align to TRBD1. CDR1 PRHDT and CDR2 FYEKMQ come from the germline V gene (reference sequence). V trimming: 5 bases; J trimming: 4 bases; junction bases outside the gene matches: 7. The CDR3 runs to 15 residues. CDR3 DNA: TGTGCCAGCAGCCTACAGGGGGGCTCCGGAAACACCATATATTTT. Translated: CASSLQGGSGNTIYF.